This record looks at one T cell receptor beta chain sequence and its context. Authors' data handling: Estimates of nucleated cell counts were drawn from the amplification of reference gene primers. Repertoires were generated with immunoSEQ multiplex PCR, while TCRdb's copy carries only in-frame clones and drops some. V, J and clone size derive from that table, while D and trimming were established from the DNA sequence. This repertoire shows roughly 410,000 clones, approximately 90% found once; its top ten account for under 2%. This specimen comes from a study of blood T cell repertoires in COVID-19. The sequenced sample consisted of peripheral blood. This sequence originates from a woman aged 40 to 50 with COVID-19, enrolled during active disease.

CDR3 nucleotide sequence: TGTGCCAGCAGCCAAGATCCAACTAGCGGGGAGACCTACGAGCAGTACTTC. It specifies CASSQDPTSGETYEQYF. This chain joins TRBV3-1 (or the pseudogene TRBV3-2) and TRBJ2-7; the match to TRBD2 covers 10 bases. The CDR3 loop spans 17 amino acids. The junction had 7 bases not matched to a gene; V was cut back by 0 bases and J by 2 bases. Per the germline V gene, CDR1 is LGHDT and CDR2 is YNNKEL (reference sequence).